This is a list of T cell receptor beta chains from one sample in a study of technical replicates of blood from several donors. Assay used: immunoSEQ multiplex PCR; TCRdb lists only in-frame clones, some missing. Of about 74,000 clones in the sample, more than 80% were seen once. The specimen was PBMCs. All receptors derive from a human donor in good health. Some clones in this sample may be carry-over from other donors' samples. CDR3s include the opening cysteine and the closing phenylalanine or tryptophan. The D gene is left open where the match is weak. Some rows have no size entry. The others give once, few or many, or a class for an expanded clone.

v_call,d_call,j_call,clone_size,cdr3_aa,cdr3_nt
TRBV29-1,NA,TRBJ1-1,NA,CSVEAQFDTEAFF,TGCAGCGTTGAAGCACAGTTTGACACTGAAGCTTTCTTT
TRBV7-3,TRBD2,TRBJ2-3,NA,CASSLTSGAWDTQYF,TGTGCCAGCAGCTTAACTAGCGGGGCCTGGGATACGCAGTATTTT
TRBV4-1,TRBD1,TRBJ1-4,NA,CASSQGTVAEKLFF,TGCGCCAGCAGCCAGGGGACAGTGGCTGAAAAACTGTTTTTT
TRBV18,TRBD2,TRBJ2-7,few,CASSLSGKTYEQYF,TGTGCCAGCTCACTGAGCGGGAAGACCTACGAGCAGTACTTC
TRBV5-1,TRBD2,TRBJ2-1,once,CASSFLAGVINEQFF,TGCGCCAGCAGCTTTCTAGCGGGGGTGATTAATGAGCAGTTCTTC
TRBV11-2,NA,TRBJ2-5,few,CASRSVGAVQETQYF,TGTGCCAGCAGATCGGTAGGGGCTGTCCAAGAGACCCAGTACTTC
TRBV6-5,NA,TRBJ2-1,NA,CASSYSTGTYNEQFF,TGTGCCAGCAGTTACTCGACGGGTACCTACAATGAGCAGTTCTTC
TRBV30,TRBD1,TRBJ1-5,NA,CAWSWRQGVRPQHF,TGTGCCTGGAGTTGGAGACAGGGGGTGAGGCCCCAGCATTTT
TRBV5-1,TRBD1,TRBJ2-2,NA,CASSATGESNTGELFF,TGCGCCAGCAGCGCGACAGGGGAGAGTAACACCGGGGAGCTGTTTTTT
TRBV18,TRBD1,TRBJ1-2,once,CASSDGTGGLGYTF,TGTGCCAGCTCGGACGGGACAGGGGGCCTTGGCTACACCTTC
TRBV5-1,TRBD2,TRBJ2-3,NA,CASSALAGDSDTQYF,TGCGCCAGCAGCGCGCTAGCGGGGGACTCAGATACGCAGTATTTT
TRBV30,NA,TRBJ2-2,NA,CACPSPPAGELFF,TGTGCCTGTCCTTCCCCCCCGGCCGGGGAGCTGTTTTTT
TRBV2,NA,TRBJ2-3,NA,CASSEGVLRTDTQYF,TGTGCCAGCAGTGAGGGTGTACTACGCACAGATACGCAGTATTTT
TRBV15,TRBD1,TRBJ1-1,many,CATSGLTGRYTEAFF,TGTGCCACCAGCGGCCTGACAGGGCGATACACTGAAGCTTTCTTT
TRBV27,NA,TRBJ2-3,NA,CATRLRGTDTQYF,TGTGCCACCCGCCTGAGGGGGACAGATACGCAGTATTTT
TRBV18,NA,TRBJ1-1,NA,CASSLGGDTEAFF,TGTGCCAGCTCACTTGGGGGGGACACTGAAGCTTTCTTT
TRBV4-3,TRBD1,TRBJ2-4,NA,CASSPGTGTNIQYF,TGCGCCAGCAGCCCCGGGACAGGGACGAACATTCAGTACTTC
TRBV5-1,TRBD1,TRBJ1-4,NA,CASSLGGQTNEKLFF,TGCGCCAGCAGCTTGGGGGGACAGACTAATGAAAAACTGTTTTTT
TRBV14,NA,TRBJ1-2,NA,CAWGEYGGYTF,TGTGCCTGGGGCGAGTACGGTGGCTACACCTTC
TRBV7-4,NA,TRBJ1-5,NA,CASSLTLTNQPQHF,TGTGCCAGCAGCCTGACACTCACTAATCAGCCCCAGCATTTT
TRBV6-5,NA,TRBJ1-5,few,CASSKGSDQPQHF,TGTGCCAGCAGCAAGGGGTCCGATCAGCCCCAGCATTTT
TRBV27,TRBD1,TRBJ1-1,NA,CASSLGQGKGYTEAFF,TGTGCCAGCAGTCTCGGACAGGGGAAGGGATACACTGAAGCTTTCTTT
TRBV7-8,NA,TRBJ1-6,NA,CASSLDINNSPLHF,TGTGCCAGCAGCTTAGACATCAATAATTCACCCCTCCACTTT
TRBV7-9,NA,TRBJ2-7,NA,CASSIVQYEQYF,TGTGCCAGCAGCATAGTACAGTACGAGCAGTACTTC
TRBV5-4,NA,TRBJ2-1,few,CATTTGEAQFF,TGTGCCACGACTACGGGTGAGGCGCAGTTCTTC
TRBV6-5,NA,TRBJ2-7,NA,CASRSGTLSIYEQYF,TGTGCCAGCAGATCCGGGACACTATCCATATACGAGCAGTACTTC
TRBV6-1,TRBD2,TRBJ2-5,NA,CASSGTSEEETQYF,TGTGCCAGCTCAGGAACTAGCGAAGAAGAGACCCAGTACTTC
TRBV2,NA,TRBJ1-5,NA,CASRRSSNQPQHF,TGTGCCAGCCGTCGGAGTAGCAATCAGCCCCAGCATTTT
TRBV15,TRBD1,TRBJ2-3,NA,CATSRGQGNSDTQYF,TGTGCCACCAGCAGAGGACAGGGTAATTCAGATACGCAGTATTTT
TRBV5-4,TRBD2,TRBJ2-7,NA,CASSLGSGGAYEQYF,TGTGCCAGCAGCTTGGGAAGCGGGGGGGCCTACGAGCAGTACTTC
TRBV7-9,NA,TRBJ2-3,NA,CASSLPQGTDTQYF,TGTGCCAGCAGCTTACCGCAGGGGACAGATACGCAGTATTTT